A selection of T cell receptor beta chains follows, all from one sample in a study of cytomegalovirus exposure and HLA in healthy donors. Some clones are missing from TCRdb's copy, which holds only in-frame ones; the method was immunoSEQ multiplex PCR. The sample contains more than 80,000 clones, roughly 76% of which appear only once. Sequenced sample: PBMCs. Receptor source: a woman aged 60 to 75 in good health and CMV-seropositive. Both conserved end residues are part of each CDR3. D genes are given only for firm matches. For some rows the clone size is stated as once, few or many, or as a class when expanded; others skip it.

TRBD1	15	TRBV28	-	TRBJ1-2	TGTGCCAGCAGTTTCGATCAGGGGGCCAACTATGGCTACACCTTC	CASSFDQGANYGYTF
-	14	TRBV5-4	-	TRBJ1-3	TGTGCCAGCAGCCTCCAGGTATCTCCAAACACCATATATTTT	CASSLQVSPNTIYF
-	16	TRBV4-1	-	TRBJ1-2	TGCGCCAGCAGCCAAGGGACTTCGGCAGGGACAAGTGGCTACACCTTC	CASSQGTSAGTSGYTF
TRBD1	13	TRBV5-1	-	TRBJ1-4	TGCGCCAGCAGCTTGGGGCAGGGGGGAAATCTGTTTTTT	CASSLGQGGNLFF
TRBD1	13	TRBV2	-	TRBJ2-5	TGTGCCAGCAACCGGGACAGACAAGAGACCCAGTACTTC	CASNRDRQETQYF
TRBD1	15	TRBV29-1	-	TRBJ1-1	TGCAGCGTTGATGTGTTCGGACAGGGGGCTGCTGAAGCTTTCTTT	CSVDVFGQGAAEAFF
TRBD2	16	TRBV7-9	once	TRBJ2-1	TGTGCCAGCAGCTCCCCCAGGACTAGCAGATACAATGAGCAGTTCTTC	CASSSPRTSRYNEQFF
TRBD2	15	TRBV6-6	-	TRBJ2-7	TGTGCCAGCAGGTTGGGGGGGATGGGCGCCTACGAGCAGTACTTC	CASRLGGMGAYEQYF
TRBD2	12	TRBV7-9	-	TRBJ2-7	TGTTCCAGCAGCTTAGCGGGCAGCGAGCAGTACTTC	CSSSLAGSEQYF
-	11	TRBV5-4	few	TRBJ2-5	TGTGCCAGCAGCTCTCAAGAGACCCAGTACTTC	CASSSQETQYF
-	15	TRBV9	-	TRBJ2-2	TGTGCCAGCAGCATCGGACAGATAGCAACCGGGGAGCTGTTTTTT	CASSIGQIATGELFF
-	12	TRBV29-1	-	TRBJ2-5	TGCAGCGCTGACCCCCCCAGTGCGGCCCAGTACTTC	CSADPPSAAQYF
TRBD1	11	TRBV4-2	-	TRBJ1-2	TGTGCCAGCAGCGACAGGGACGGCTACACCTTC	CASSDRDGYTF
-	14	TRBV9	-	TRBJ1-2	TGTGCCAGCAGCGTCGGAGCCGGAGGATATGGCTACACCTTC	CASSVGAGGYGYTF
TRBD2	14	TRBV7-9	-	TRBJ2-7	TGTGCCAGCAGCCGGGGGGGGAGCAACTACGAGCAGTACTTC	CASSRGGSNYEQYF
-	14	TRBV2	-	TRBJ1-5	TGTGCCAGCACTATAGACAGTGCGAATCAGCCCCAGCATTTT	CASTIDSANQPQHF
TRBD2	14	TRBV9	-	TRBJ2-7	TGTGCCAGCAGCCCTAGTCTAGCGGCCTACGAGCAGTACTTC	CASSPSLAAYEQYF
TRBD2	15	TRBV7-9	-	TRBJ2-2	TGTGCCAGCGGACGACTAGCGGGAGACACCGGGGAGCTGTTTTTT	CASGRLAGDTGELFF
TRBD2	17	TRBV18	-	TRBJ2-5	TGTGCCAGCTCACCACTCCCACTAGCGGGAGGTACACAGACCCAGTACTTC	CASSPLPLAGGTQTQYF
-	15	TRBV9	-	TRBJ2-3	TGTGCCAGCAGCGTATGGACAGAGACAGCAGATACGCAGTATTTT	CASSVWTETADTQYF
-	18	TRBV29-1	-	TRBJ2-1	TGCAGCGTTGAAGATGAGCCGGGACTGACGAGCTCCTACAATGAGCAGTTCTTC	CSVEDEPGLTSSYNEQFF
-	12	TRBV5-6	-	TRBJ1-1	TGTGCCAGCAGCTTGGTGGCAGCTGAAGCTTTCTTT	CASSLVAAEAFF
-	14	TRBV7-6	-	TRBJ2-7	TGTGCCAGCAGCTCCCGCTCCGGGAGCGGCGAGCAGTACTTC	CASSSRSGSGEQYF
-	14	TRBV10-3	-	TRBJ1-3	TGTGCCATCAGTGATTCGGGCTCTGGAAACACCATATATTTT	CAISDSGSGNTIYF
-	15	TRBV5-1	-	TRBJ2-7	TGCGCCAGCAGCTTGGCCGGGTCCTTAGTCGAGCAGCAGTACTTC	CASSLAGSLVEQQYF
-	14	TRBV7-2	-	TRBJ2-4	TGTGCCAGCAGCTTAGGAGGTGTCCAAAACATTCAGTACTTC	CASSLGGVQNIQYF
-	13	TRBV27	few	TRBJ1-5	TGTGCCAGCAGTGAGGTGTTCTATCAGCCCCAGCATTTT	CASSEVFYQPQHF
TRBD1	14	TRBV6-5	-	TRBJ1-5	TGTGCCAGCAGTAAGGGGGCTACCAATCAGCCCCAGCATTTT	CASSKGATNQPQHF
-	12	TRBV29-1	-	TRBJ2-2	-	CSVATGAGELFF
-	13	TRBV19	few	TRBJ1-5	TGTGCCAGTAGTGTCACAGGGAATCAGCCCCAGCATTTT	CASSVTGNQPQHF
TRBD1	14	TRBV5-1	once	TRBJ2-7	TGCGCCAGCAGCCCACAGCCGGGACAGTACGAGCAGTACTTC	CASSPQPGQYEQYF
-	13	TRBV27	-	TRBJ2-1	TGTGCCAGCAGTTTGGCAGGGTCGGGCGAGCAGTTCTTC	CASSLAGSGEQFF
-	14	TRBV5-1	-	TRBJ1-3	TGCGCCAGCAGCTTGTTGAGCTCTGGAAACACCATATATTTT	CASSLLSSGNTIYF
TRBD2	14	TRBV5-4	-	TRBJ2-1	TGTGCCAGCAGCGCGGCGATAGCGGGAGGGGGGCAGTTCTTC	CASSAAIAGGGQFF
-	16	TRBV6-1	few	TRBJ1-3	TGTGCCAGCAGTGAAATACAGGTTCACTCTGGAAACACCATATATTTT	CASSEIQVHSGNTIYF
TRBD1	14	TRBV18	-	TRBJ1-4	TGTGCCAGCTCACGGGACAGGGGTAATGAAAAACTGTTTTTT	CASSRDRGNEKLFF
-	14	TRBV6-5	-	TRBJ1-1	TGTGCCAGCACCCCGGGGGGCGCGGACACTGAGGCTTTCTTT	CASTPGGADTEAFF
TRBD2	15	TRBV11-2	-	TRBJ2-7	TGTGCCAGCAGCTTAAGAGCGGGAGGGCCGGGCGAGCAGTACTTC	CASSLRAGGPGEQYF
-	17	TRBV30	-	TRBJ2-2	TGTGCCTGGAGTGGGGTGGAGCCAAACTCGAACACCGGGGAGCTGTTTTTT	CAWSGVEPNSNTGELFF
TRBD1	15	TRBV2	-	TRBJ2-5	TGTGCGTCCTCACCGGACAGGGGGCCCCAAGAGACCCAGTACTTC	CASSPDRGPQETQYF
TRBD1	12	TRBV29-1	-	TRBJ2-7	TGCAGCGTTGGGGACAGCATCTACGAGCAGTACTTC	CSVGDSIYEQYF
TRBD1	16	TRBV5-1	-	TRBJ1-5	TGCGCCAGCAGCTCACTCCCGACAGGGAATGGCCAGCCCCAGCATTTT	CASSSLPTGNGQPQHF
-	15	TRBV7-8	-	TRBJ1-1	TGTGCCAGCAGAAGCCAGAGGGGGGGAGGCACTGAAGCTTTCTTT	CASRSQRGGGTEAFF